These T cell receptor beta chains were read from a single sample in a study of cytomegalovirus exposure and HLA in healthy donors. Here immunoSEQ multiplex PCR was the method, and the copy in TCRdb shows in-frame clones only, minus some. The specimen's table records around 140,000 clones. Sequencing was carried out using PBMCs. The receptors come from a male donor in good health and CMV-seronegative. The CDR3 runs from the conserved cysteine through the conserved F or W. Each record gives: CDR3 protein, V gene, J gene, D gene. D genes are given only for firm matches.

CDR3 protein: CASSLTRGSYNEQFF; V gene: TRBV7-2; J gene: TRBJ2-1; D gene: NA
CDR3 protein: CASSRTGGTGELFF; V gene: TRBV6-5; J gene: TRBJ2-2; D gene: NA
CDR3 protein: CASSTRQGRPGEGLGNEQFF; V gene: TRBV19; J gene: TRBJ2-1; D gene: NA
CDR3 protein: CAWAEGMAALYGYTF; V gene: TRBV30; J gene: TRBJ1-2; D gene: NA
CDR3 protein: CAWSSTDSPSSGANVLTF; V gene: TRBV30; J gene: TRBJ2-6; D gene: NA
CDR3 protein: CASSKIRDWSYEQYF; V gene: TRBV4-2; J gene: TRBJ2-7; D gene: NA
CDR3 protein: CASSFIQGLGRGTDTQYF; V gene: TRBV5-1; J gene: TRBJ2-3; D gene: NA
CDR3 protein: CASSSPHYGYTF; V gene: TRBV27; J gene: TRBJ1-2; D gene: NA
CDR3 protein: CASTPGLAGGPGLQETQYF; V gene: TRBV28; J gene: TRBJ2-5; D gene: TRBD2
CDR3 protein: CASSSEGTDEKLFF; V gene: TRBV19; J gene: TRBJ1-4; D gene: TRBD1
CDR3 protein: CASSFRDRNYGYTF; V gene: TRBV5-6; J gene: TRBJ1-2; D gene: TRBD1
CDR3 protein: CASQGQRNPTYEQYF; V gene: TRBV2; J gene: TRBJ2-7; D gene: TRBD1
CDR3 protein: CASSFDLLSGTEAFF; V gene: TRBV27; J gene: TRBJ1-1; D gene: NA
CDR3 protein: CASRPSTGGDSYEQYF; V gene: TRBV2; J gene: TRBJ2-7; D gene: TRBD1
CDR3 protein: CATAWERSYEQYF; V gene: TRBV15; J gene: TRBJ2-7; D gene: NA
CDR3 protein: CSVQTSGSRGELFF; V gene: TRBV29-1; J gene: TRBJ2-2; D gene: TRBD2
CDR3 protein: CASKGVTSGKREQYF; V gene: TRBV19; J gene: TRBJ2-7; D gene: NA
CDR3 protein: CASSQESQQGRSPLHF; V gene: TRBV4-1; J gene: TRBJ1-6; D gene: NA
CDR3 protein: CASSPQLRGGSTDTQYF; V gene: TRBV9; J gene: TRBJ2-3; D gene: TRBD2
CDR3 protein: CASSTRGYYSYTF; V gene: TRBV27; J gene: TRBJ1-2; D gene: TRBD1
CDR3 protein: CASSLARGTNTGELFF; V gene: TRBV7-8; J gene: TRBJ2-2; D gene: NA
CDR3 protein: CASSHQRQGQETQYF; V gene: TRBV7-6; J gene: TRBJ2-5; D gene: TRBD1
CDR3 protein: CASSRQGAGANVLTF; V gene: TRBV19; J gene: TRBJ2-6; D gene: TRBD1
CDR3 protein: CASSFQGPNYEQYF; V gene: TRBV11-2; J gene: TRBJ2-7; D gene: NA
CDR3 protein: CASSQSRQNYEQYF; V gene: TRBV23-1; J gene: TRBJ2-7; D gene: NA
CDR3 protein: CAIRTGGGNNEQFF; V gene: TRBV10-3; J gene: TRBJ2-1; D gene: TRBD1
CDR3 protein: CATQVSYNSPLHF; V gene: TRBV19; J gene: TRBJ1-6; D gene: NA
CDR3 protein: CASTRADTTSSGELFF; V gene: TRBV19; J gene: TRBJ2-2; D gene: NA
CDR3 protein: CASNRGYTGELFF; V gene: TRBV19; J gene: TRBJ2-2; D gene: TRBD1
CDR3 protein: CASIPPGRGAVEQFF; V gene: TRBV10-2; J gene: TRBJ2-1; D gene: NA
CDR3 protein: CASSFPGLNEQFF; V gene: TRBV7-2; J gene: TRBJ2-1; D gene: NA
CDR3 protein: CASIIGTSGLTGELFF; V gene: TRBV10-2; J gene: TRBJ2-2; D gene: TRBD2
CDR3 protein: CATSPSGIRYEQYF; V gene: TRBV15; J gene: NA; D gene: TRBD2
CDR3 protein: CASSEGGRSPETQYF; V gene: TRBV9; J gene: TRBJ2-5; D gene: TRBD2
CDR3 protein: CASSIVVGVGNQPQHF; V gene: TRBV19; J gene: TRBJ1-5; D gene: NA
CDR3 protein: CASSQGLARTYEQYF; V gene: TRBV14; J gene: TRBJ2-7; D gene: NA
CDR3 protein: CASSSQGGMGTEAFF; V gene: TRBV28; J gene: TRBJ1-1; D gene: NA
CDR3 protein: CASLRRDRSGKQYF; V gene: TRBV6-6; J gene: TRBJ2-7; D gene: NA
CDR3 protein: CASSVAEAGEGGELFF; V gene: TRBV9; J gene: TRBJ2-2; D gene: TRBD2
CDR3 protein: CAVNPTGLGSQDTQYF; V gene: TRBV10-3; J gene: TRBJ2-3; D gene: TRBD2
CDR3 protein: CASSIDGAAPDF; V gene: TRBV19; J gene: TRBJ1-1; D gene: NA
CDR3 protein: CASSHGDSSFAASPLHF; V gene: TRBV5-1; J gene: TRBJ1-6; D gene: TRBD1
CDR3 protein: CASSRTGNTEAFF; V gene: TRBV6-5; J gene: TRBJ1-1; D gene: NA
CDR3 protein: CASSSRGEPYGYTF; V gene: TRBV6-5; J gene: TRBJ1-2; D gene: NA
CDR3 protein: CASSLASGASYEQYF; V gene: TRBV7-2; J gene: TRBJ2-7; D gene: TRBD2
CDR3 protein: CASSPRGQTNQPQHF; V gene: TRBV18; J gene: TRBJ1-5; D gene: TRBD1
CDR3 protein: CASTRIRGSGYTF; V gene: TRBV28; J gene: TRBJ1-2; D gene: NA